This T cell receptor beta chain was found in a study of OX40 agonist ivuxolimab in advanced cancers. Points on this clone: Its antigen is unidentified.

Measured with immunoSEQ multiplex PCR; TCRdb has only the in-frame clones, and not every one. The sample gives around 25,000 clones, approximately 80% of which show up once; less than 20% is in the top ten. The CDR3 is 15 amino acids. Germline loops: CDR1 LNHNV, CDR2 YYDKDF (reference sequence). Trimming took 2 bases from V and 6 from J; bases not matched to a gene: 7. Findings and limits, study-wide: It was also the case that some nonresponders had low normalized T-cell clonal expansion.

Sequenced material: CD4+ or CD8+ T cells sorted from blood, taken in a trial of the OX40 agonist ivuxolimab. The TCR was taken from an adult with an advanced solid tumor such as melanoma, head and neck, liver or kidney cancer. V and J are TRBV15 and TRBJ2-5, with 9 bases fitting TRBD1. The CDR3 nucleotides are TGTGCCACCAGCAGACGCGGGGGACAGGGAAAGACCCAGTACTTC. Protein product: CATSRRGGQGKTQYF.